This TCR beta chain was retrieved from a study of graft-versus-host responses after intestinal transplantation. Study as a whole: Tacrolimus and steroids were given for around three years to all recipients after anti-thymocyte globulin induction. Broader study findings: Peak GvH clone levels in circulation were associated with early post-transplant HvG declines. Marrow from the recipient contained GvH clones, some of which had appeared first in ileum or blood. Graft-donor T cell macrochimerism in patients accompanied high graft-versus-host to host-versus-graft clonal ratios in allografts.

CDR1 is MGHRA and CDR2 is YSYEKL in the germline V gene. Losses at the gene ends were 4 bases for V and 5 bases for J; bases not matched to a gene: 8. The length of the CDR3 is 16 residues. Concerning this clone itself: As yet, its antigen is unknown.

TCRdb's copy holds only in-frame clones and misses some; the assay was immunoSEQ multiplex PCR. Among 75,000 to 100,000 clones listed, 90% to 95% were seen once. The TCR comes from a human donor who was the organ donor for an intestinal transplant. This sequence joins TRBV4-1 and TRBJ2-1; 10 bases fit TRBD2. The source was unstimulated CD4+ T cells sorted from spleen or lymph node cells, collected before transplant. The CDR3 nucleotides read TGCGCCAGCAGCCCCCTAGCGGGGGACCTCGACAATGAGCAGTTCTTC. Amino acid sequence: CASSPLAGDLDNEQFF.